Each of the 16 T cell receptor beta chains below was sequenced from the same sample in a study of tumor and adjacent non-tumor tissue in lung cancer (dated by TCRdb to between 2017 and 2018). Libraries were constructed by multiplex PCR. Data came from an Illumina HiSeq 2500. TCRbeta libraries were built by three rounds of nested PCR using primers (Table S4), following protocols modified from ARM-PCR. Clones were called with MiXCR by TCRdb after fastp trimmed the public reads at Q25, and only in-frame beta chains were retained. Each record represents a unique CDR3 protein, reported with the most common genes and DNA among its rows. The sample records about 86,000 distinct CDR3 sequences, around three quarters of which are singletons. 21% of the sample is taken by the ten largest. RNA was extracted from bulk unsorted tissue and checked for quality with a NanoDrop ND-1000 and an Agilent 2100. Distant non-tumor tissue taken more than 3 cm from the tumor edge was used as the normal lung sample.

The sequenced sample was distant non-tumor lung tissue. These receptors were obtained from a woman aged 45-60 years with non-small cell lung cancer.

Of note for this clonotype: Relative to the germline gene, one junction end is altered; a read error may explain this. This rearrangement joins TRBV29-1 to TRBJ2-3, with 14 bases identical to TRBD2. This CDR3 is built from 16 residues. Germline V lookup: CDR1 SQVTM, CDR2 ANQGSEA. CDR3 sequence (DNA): TGCAGCGTTCCGAGGGGACTAGCGGGAGTAGGAGATACGCAGTACTTT. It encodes CSVPRGLAGVGDTQYF.

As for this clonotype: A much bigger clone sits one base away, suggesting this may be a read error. In nucleotides, the CDR3 is TGTGCCAGCGCCACGTCACAGCGCACCTACGAGCAGTACTTC. This translates into CASATSQRTYEQYF. The V call is TRBV9, the J call TRBJ2-7; no firm D call. The CDR3 extends over 14 amino acids. The germline V and J ends were trimmed by 7 bases and 2 bases, with 16 bases remaining between them. Germline V gene lookup returns CDR1 SGDLS and CDR2 YYNGEE.

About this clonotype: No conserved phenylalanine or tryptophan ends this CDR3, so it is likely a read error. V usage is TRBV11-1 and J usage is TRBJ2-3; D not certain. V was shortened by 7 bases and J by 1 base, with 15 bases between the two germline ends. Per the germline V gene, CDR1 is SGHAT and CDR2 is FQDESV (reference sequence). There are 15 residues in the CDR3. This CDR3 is CASNSGFFGTDTQYS. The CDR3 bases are TGTGCCAGCAATAGTGGATTTTTCGGCACAGATACGCAGTATTCT.

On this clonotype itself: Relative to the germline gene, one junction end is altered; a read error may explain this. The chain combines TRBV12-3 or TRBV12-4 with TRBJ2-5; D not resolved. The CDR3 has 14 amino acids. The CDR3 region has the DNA TGTTCCAGCAGTTTAAGCGCCATTGGAGAGACCCAGCACTTC. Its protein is CSSSLSAIGETQHF.

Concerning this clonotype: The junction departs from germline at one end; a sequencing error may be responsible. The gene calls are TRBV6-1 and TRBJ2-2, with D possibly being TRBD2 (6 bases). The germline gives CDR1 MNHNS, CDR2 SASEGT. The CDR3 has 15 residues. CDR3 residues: CASSEGKGHARELLF. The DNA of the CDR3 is TGTGCCAGCAGTGAAGGCAAGGGGCACGCCCGGGAGCTGCTTTTT.

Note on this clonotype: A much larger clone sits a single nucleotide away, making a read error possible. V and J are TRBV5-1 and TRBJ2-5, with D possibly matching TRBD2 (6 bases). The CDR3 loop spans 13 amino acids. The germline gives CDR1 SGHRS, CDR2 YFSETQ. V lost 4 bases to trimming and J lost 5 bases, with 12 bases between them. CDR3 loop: CASSLSGEETQYF. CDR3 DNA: TGCGCCAGCAGCCTGTCGGGGGAGGAGACCCAGTACTTC. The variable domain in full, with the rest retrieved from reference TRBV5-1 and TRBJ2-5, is KAGVTQTPRYLIKTRGQQVTLSCSPISGHRSVSWYQQTPGQGLQFLFEYFSETQRNKGNFPGRFSGRQFSNSRSEMNVSTLELGDSALYLCASSLSGEETQYFGPGTRLLVL.

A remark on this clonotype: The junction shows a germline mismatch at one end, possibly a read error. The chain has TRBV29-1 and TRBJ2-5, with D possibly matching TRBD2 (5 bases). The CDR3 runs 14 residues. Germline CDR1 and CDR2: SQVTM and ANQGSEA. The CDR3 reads CNLEDGSRGETQYF. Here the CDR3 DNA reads TGCAACCTTGAAGATGGTTCACGGGGAGAGACACAGTACTTC.

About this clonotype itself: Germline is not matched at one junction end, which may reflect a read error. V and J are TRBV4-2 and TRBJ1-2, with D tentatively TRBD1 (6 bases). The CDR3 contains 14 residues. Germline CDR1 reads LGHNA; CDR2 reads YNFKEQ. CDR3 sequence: CANSQELTMGGYIF. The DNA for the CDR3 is TGTGCCAACAGCCAAGAATTGACAATGGGGGGCTACATCTTC.

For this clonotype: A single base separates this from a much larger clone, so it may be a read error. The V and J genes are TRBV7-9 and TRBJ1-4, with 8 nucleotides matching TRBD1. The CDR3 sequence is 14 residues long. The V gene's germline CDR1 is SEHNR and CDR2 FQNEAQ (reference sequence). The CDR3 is CVSSLLQGGEKLFF. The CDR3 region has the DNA TGTGTCAGCAGCTTATTACAGGGGGGTGAAAAACTGTTTTTT.

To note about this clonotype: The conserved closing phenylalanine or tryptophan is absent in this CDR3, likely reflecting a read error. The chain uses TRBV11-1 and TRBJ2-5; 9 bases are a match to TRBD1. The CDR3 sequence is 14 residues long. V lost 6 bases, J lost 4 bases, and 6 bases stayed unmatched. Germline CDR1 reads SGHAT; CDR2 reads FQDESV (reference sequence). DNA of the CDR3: TGTGCCAGCAGTCAGGGACAGGGCGTAGAGACCCAGTACCTC. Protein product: CASSQGQGVETQYL.

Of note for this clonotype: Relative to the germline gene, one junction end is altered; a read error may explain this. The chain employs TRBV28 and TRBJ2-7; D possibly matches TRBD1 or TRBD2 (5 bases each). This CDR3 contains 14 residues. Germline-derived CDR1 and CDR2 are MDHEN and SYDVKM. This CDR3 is CASRRDSNDYVQYF. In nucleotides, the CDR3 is TGTGCCAGCAGACGCGACAGTAATGACTACGTGCAGTACTTC.

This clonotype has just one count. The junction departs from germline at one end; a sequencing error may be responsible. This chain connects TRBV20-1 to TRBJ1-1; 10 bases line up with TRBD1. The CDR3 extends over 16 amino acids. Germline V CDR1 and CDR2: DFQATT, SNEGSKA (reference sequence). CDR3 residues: CSARGKPGQGNTGAFF. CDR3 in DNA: TGCAGTGCTAGAGGGAAACCGGGACAGGGGAACACTGGAGCTTTCTTT.

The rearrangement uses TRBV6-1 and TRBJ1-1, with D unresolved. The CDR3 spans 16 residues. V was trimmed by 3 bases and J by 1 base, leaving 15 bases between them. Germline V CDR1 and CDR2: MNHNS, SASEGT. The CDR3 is CASSEAPGRGNTEAFF. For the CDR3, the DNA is TGTGCCAGCAGTGAGGCCCCCGGGAGAGGGAACACTGAAGCTTTCTTT.

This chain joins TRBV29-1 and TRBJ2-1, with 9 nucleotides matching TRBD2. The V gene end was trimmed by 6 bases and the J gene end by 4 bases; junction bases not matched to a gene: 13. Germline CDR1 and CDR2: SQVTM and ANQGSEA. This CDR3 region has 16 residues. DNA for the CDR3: TGCAGCGTCCTTCTTATGACTAGCGGACTTTACAATGAGCAGTTCTTC. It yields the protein CSVLLMTSGLYNEQFF.

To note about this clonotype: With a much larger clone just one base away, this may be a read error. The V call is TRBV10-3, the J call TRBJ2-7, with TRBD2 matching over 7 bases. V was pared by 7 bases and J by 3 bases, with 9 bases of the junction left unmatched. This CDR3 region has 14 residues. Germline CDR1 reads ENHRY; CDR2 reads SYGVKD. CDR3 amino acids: CAIMGGNVFYEQYF. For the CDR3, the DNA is TGTGCCATCATGGGGGGGAACGTCTTCTACGAGCAGTACTTC.

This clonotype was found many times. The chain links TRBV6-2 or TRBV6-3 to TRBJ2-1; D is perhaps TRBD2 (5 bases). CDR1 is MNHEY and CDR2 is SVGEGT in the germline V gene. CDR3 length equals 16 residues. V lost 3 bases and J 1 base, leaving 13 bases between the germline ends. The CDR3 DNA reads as TGTGCCAGCAGTTATCCCCTGGAGGCTTCCTACAATGAGCAGTTCTTC. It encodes CASSYPLEASYNEQFF.